The subject of this entry is one T cell receptor (beta chain). The antigen is unknown. The ends were cut back, 3 bases at V and 6 bases at J, with 15 bases in the middle. The V gene's germline CDR1 is MNHNS and CDR2 SASEGT. CDR3 length: 15 amino acids. This sample was taken from a study of T cells in Graves' hyperthyroidism and ophthalmopathy. Study results and limitations: The majority of expanded thyroid clonotypes above 0.001 also appeared in blood.

The CDR3 regions of TCR beta were amplified from RNA transcripts. Initially, a first-round RT-PCR of the TCR CDR3 employed the HTBI primer set. MiXCR was run by TCRdb on the multiplex PCR reads, yielding one entry per CDR3 protein. The data contain roughly 380,000 distinct CDR3 sequences, approximately 15% of them seen just once; the ten biggest clones take up 8% to 13%. This clonotype was obtained from a woman aged 60 to 75 with Graves' hyperthyroidism. The sample comprised blood. This rearrangement joins TRBV6-1 to TRBJ2-4; D is possibly TRBD1 (5 bases). CDR3 protein: CASSDGFRDRNIQYF. CDR3 DNA: TGTGCCAGCAGTGATGGTTTCCGAGACAGAAACATTCAGTACTTC.